This T cell receptor (beta chain) was obtained from a study of cytomegalovirus exposure and HLA in healthy donors. A note on this clone: The antigen remains undetermined.

The donors comprised healthy bone marrow donors. The CDR3 loop spans 15 amino acids. Germline V lookup: CDR1 SGHNT, CDR2 YYREEE (reference sequence). J was trimmed by 5 bases and V by 2 bases; bases with no gene match: 4. This PCR relied on a set of 60 Vbeta primers and 13 Jbeta primers. Clones were sequenced by immunoSEQ multiplex PCR, and TCRdb holds only the in-frame ones, with some missing. Found here are around 60,000 clones; the top ten clones hold less than 6%. Whole-study findings and limits: Later on, an analysis showed TCR association rates differing by HLA locus, with DRB1 the most and HLA-C the fewest.

The J gene is TRBJ2-1, the V gene TRBV5-4; 10 bases agree with TRBD2. Specimen: PBMCs. The clonotype comes from a man aged 30 to 45 in good health and CMV-seropositive. This chain's CDR3 is CASSLAGGPNNEQFF. In DNA form, the CDR3 reads TGTGCCAGCAGCTTAGCGGGGGGGCCCAACAATGAGCAGTTCTTC.